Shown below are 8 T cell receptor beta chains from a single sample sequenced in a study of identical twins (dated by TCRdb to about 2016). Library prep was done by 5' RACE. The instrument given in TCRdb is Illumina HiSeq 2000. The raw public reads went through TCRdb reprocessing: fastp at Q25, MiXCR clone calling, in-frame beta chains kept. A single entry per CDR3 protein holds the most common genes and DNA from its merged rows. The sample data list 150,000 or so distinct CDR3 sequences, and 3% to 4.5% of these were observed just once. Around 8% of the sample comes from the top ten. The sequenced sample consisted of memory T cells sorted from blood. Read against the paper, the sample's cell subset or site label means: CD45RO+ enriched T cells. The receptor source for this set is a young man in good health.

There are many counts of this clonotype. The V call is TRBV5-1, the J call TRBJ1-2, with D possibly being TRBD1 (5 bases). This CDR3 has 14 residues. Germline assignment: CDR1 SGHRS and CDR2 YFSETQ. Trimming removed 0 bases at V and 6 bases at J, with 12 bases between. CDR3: CASSLAYRRDGYTF. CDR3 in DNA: TGCGCCAGCAGCTTGGCCTACAGGAGGGATGGCTACACCTTC.

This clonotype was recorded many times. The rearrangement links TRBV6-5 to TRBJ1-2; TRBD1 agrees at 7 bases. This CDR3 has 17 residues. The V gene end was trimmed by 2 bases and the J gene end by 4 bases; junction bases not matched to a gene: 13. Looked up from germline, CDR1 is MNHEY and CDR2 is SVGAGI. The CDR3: CASSYDPTGIRSYGYTF. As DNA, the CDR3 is TGTGCCAGCAGTTACGACCCGACAGGGATTCGTAGCTATGGCTACACCTTC.

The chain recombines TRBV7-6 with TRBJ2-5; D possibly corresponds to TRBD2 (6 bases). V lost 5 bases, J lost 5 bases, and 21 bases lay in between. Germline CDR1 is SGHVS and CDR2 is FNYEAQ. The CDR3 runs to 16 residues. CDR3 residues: CASSPQGRGSGETQYF. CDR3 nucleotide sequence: TGTGCCAGCAGCCCCCAGGGCCGGGGGTCAGGGGAGACCCAGTACTTC.

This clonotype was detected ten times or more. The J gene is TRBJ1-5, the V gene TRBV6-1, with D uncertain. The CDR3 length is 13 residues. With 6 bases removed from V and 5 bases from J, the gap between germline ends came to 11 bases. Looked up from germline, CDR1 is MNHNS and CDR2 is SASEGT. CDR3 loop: CASSLGPDQPQHF. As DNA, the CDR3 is TGTGCCAGCAGCCTCGGGCCCGATCAGCCCCAGCATTTT.

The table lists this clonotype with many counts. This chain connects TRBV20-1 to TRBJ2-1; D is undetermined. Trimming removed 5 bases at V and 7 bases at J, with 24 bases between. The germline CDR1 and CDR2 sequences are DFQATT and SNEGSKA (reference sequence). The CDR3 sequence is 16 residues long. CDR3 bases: TGCAGTGCTCCTGGAAGACAAAAAACAGTGGTGAATGAGCAGTTCTTC. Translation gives CSAPGRQKTVVNEQFF.

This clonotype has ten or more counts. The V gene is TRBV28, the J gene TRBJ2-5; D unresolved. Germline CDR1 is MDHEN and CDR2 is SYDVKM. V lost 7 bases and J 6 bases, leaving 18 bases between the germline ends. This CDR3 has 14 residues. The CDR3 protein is CASTPLGFVQTQYF. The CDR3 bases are TGTGCCAGCACCCCTCTGGGGTTCGTGCAGACCCAGTACTTC.

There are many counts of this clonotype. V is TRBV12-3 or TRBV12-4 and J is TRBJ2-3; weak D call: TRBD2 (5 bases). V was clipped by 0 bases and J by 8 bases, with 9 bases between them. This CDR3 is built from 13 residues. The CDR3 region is CASSLATSTTQYF. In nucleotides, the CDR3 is TGTGCCAGCAGTTTAGCTACTAGTACTACGCAGTATTTT.

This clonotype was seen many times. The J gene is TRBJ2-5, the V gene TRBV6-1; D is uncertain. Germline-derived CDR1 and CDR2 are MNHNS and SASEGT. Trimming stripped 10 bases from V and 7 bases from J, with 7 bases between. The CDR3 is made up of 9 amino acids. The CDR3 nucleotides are TGTGCCACCCGCGGGACCCAGTACTTC. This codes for CATRGTQYF.